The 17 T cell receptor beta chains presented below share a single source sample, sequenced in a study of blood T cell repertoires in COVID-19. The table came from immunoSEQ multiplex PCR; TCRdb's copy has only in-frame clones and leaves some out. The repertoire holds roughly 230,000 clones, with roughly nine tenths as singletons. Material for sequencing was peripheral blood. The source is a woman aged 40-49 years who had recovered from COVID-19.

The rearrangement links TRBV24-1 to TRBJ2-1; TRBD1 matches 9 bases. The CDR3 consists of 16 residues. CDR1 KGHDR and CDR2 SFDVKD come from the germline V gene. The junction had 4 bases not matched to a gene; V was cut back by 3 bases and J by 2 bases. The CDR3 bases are TGTGCCACCAGTGATGGACAGGGGAGCGCCTACAATGAGCAGTTCTTC. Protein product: CATSDGQGSAYNEQFF.

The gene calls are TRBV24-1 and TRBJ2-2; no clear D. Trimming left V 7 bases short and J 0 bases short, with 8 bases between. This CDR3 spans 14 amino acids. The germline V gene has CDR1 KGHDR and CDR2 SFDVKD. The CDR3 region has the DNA TGTGCCACCAGGCTAAACGCGAACACCGGGGAGCTGTTTTTT. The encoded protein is CATRLNANTGELFF.

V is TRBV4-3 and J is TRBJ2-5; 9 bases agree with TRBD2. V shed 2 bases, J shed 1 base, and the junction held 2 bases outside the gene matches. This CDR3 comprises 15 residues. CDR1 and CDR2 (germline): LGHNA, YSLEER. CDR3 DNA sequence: TGCGCCAGCAGCCAACATAGCGGGGGCCAAGAGACCCAGTACTTC. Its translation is CASSQHSGGQETQYF.

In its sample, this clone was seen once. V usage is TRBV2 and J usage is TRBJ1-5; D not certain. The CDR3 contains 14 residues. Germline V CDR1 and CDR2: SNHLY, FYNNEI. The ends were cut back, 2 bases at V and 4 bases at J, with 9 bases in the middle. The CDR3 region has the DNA TGTGCCAGCAGTGAATTGTCTATAAATCAGCCCCAGCATTTT. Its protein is CASSELSINQPQHF.

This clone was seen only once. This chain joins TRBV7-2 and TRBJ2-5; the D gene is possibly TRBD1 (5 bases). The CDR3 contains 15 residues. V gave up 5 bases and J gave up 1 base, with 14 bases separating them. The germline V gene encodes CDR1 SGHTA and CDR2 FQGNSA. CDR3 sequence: CASSRARAFQETQYF. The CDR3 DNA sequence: TGTGCCAGCAGCAGGGCCAGGGCCTTCCAAGAGACCCAGTACTTC.

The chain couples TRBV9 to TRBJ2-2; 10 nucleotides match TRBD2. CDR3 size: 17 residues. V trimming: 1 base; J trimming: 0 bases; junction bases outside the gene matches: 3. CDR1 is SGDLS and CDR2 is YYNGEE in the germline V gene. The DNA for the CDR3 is TGTGCCAGCAGCGTACTAGCGGGGGCCACGAACACCGGGGAGCTGTTTTTT. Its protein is CASSVLAGATNTGELFF.

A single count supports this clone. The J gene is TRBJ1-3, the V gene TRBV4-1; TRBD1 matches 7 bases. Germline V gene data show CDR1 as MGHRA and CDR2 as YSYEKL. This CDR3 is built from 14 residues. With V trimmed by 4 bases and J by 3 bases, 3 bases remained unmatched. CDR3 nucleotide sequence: TGCGCCAGCAGCCTGACAGGGTTTGGAAACACCATATATTTT. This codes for CASSLTGFGNTIYF.

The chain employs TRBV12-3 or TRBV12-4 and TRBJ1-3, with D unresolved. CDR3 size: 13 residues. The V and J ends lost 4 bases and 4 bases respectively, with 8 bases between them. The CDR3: CASSSHLGNTIYF. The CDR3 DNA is TGTGCCAGCAGTTCCCACTTAGGAAACACCATATATTTT.

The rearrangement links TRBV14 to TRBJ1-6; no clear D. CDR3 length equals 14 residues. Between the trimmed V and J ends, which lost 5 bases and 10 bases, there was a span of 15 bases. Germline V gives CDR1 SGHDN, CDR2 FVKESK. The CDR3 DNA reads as TGTGCCAGCAGCAAACGGACTGGGCGATCACCCCTCCACTTT. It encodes CASSKRTGRSPLHF.

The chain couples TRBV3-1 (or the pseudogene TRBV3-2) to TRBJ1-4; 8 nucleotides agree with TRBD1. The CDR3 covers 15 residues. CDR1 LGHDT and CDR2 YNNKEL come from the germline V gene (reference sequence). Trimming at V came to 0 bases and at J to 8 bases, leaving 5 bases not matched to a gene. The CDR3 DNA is TGTGCCAGCAGCCAAGATCCAGGGGGCTTAGAAAAACTGTTTTTT. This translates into CASSQDPGGLEKLFF.

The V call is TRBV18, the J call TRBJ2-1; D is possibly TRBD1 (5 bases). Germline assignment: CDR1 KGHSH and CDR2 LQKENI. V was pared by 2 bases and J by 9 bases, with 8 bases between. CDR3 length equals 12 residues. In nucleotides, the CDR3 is TGTGCCAGCTCACCATCGCAGGGTGAGCAGTTCTTC. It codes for CASSPSQGEQFF.

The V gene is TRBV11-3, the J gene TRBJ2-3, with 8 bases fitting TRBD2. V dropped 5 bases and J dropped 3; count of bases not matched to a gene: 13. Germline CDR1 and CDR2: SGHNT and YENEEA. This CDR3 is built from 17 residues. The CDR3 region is CASSQWSGAGVTDTQYF. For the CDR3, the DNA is TGTGCCAGCAGCCAATGGAGTGGAGCGGGAGTGACAGATACGCAGTATTTT.

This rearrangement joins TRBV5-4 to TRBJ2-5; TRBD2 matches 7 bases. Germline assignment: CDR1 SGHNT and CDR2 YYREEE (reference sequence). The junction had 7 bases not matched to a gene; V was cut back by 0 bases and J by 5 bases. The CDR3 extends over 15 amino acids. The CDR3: CASSLAGRNSETQYF. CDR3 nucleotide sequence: TGTGCCAGCAGCTTGGCCGGGAGGAATTCCGAGACCCAGTACTTC.

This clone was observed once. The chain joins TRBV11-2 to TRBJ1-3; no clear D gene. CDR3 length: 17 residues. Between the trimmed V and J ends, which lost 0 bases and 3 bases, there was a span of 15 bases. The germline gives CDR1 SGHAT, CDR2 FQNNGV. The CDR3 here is CASSLDGQAIGGNTIYF. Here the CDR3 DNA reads TGTGCCAGCAGCTTAGATGGGCAGGCTATTGGTGGAAACACCATATATTTT.

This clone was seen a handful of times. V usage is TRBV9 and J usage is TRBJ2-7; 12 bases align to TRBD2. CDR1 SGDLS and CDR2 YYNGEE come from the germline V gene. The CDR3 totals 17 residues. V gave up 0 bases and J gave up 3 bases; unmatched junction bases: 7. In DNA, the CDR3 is TGTGCCAGCAGCGTAGGTCTAGCGGGAGGGCCGGGCTACGAGCAGTACGTC. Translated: CASSVGLAGGPGYEQYV.

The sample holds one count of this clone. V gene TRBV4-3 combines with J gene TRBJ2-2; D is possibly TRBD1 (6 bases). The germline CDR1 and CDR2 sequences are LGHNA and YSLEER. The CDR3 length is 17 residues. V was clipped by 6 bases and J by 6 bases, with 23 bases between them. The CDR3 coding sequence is TGCGCCAGCAGGTCAAGGGGGACGGGCTCAATCGCCGGGGAGCTGTTTTTT. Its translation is CASRSRGTGSIAGELFF.

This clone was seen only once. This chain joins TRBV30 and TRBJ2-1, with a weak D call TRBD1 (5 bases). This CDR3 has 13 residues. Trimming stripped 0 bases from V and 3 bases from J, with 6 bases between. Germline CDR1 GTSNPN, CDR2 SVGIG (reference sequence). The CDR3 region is CAWSVGHYNEQFF. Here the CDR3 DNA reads TGTGCCTGGAGTGTTGGACACTACAATGAGCAGTTCTTC. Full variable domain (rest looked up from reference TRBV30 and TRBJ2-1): SQTIHQWPATLVQPVGSPLSLECTVEGTSNPNLYWYRQAAGRGLQLLFYSVGIGQISSEVPQNLSASRPQDRQFILSSKKLLLSDSGFYLCAWSVGHYNEQFFGPGTRLTVL.